The source of this T cell receptor (beta chain) is a study of T cell changes during pregnancy in multiple sclerosis (dated by TCRdb to 2018 to 2020). About the study as a whole: In women with multiple sclerosis, the researchers looked at how the T cell repertoire shifted as pregnancy progressed.

The library was made by the immunoSEQ multiplex PCR assay. TCRdb holds this immuneACCESS table with in-frame rearrangements only. Some clones are missing; in checked studies, unresolved V genes explain under half, and the rest has no known cause. Within this sample are 90,000 to 120,000 clones, with just under 95% of them counted one time only. Of the sample, over 0.65% is held by the ten largest clones. V and J lose 2 bases and 0 bases, and a span of 14 bases separates them. The germline V gene specifies SGHTA as CDR1 and FQGNSA as CDR2. The CDR3 holds 16 amino acids from the cysteine to the phenylalanine. The DNA shown is the 48-base CDR3, in frame from base 1. Turning to this clone: This receptor's antigen is unknown. The sample holds no much larger clone one base away, and base qualities are not on file.

Sequenced here: peripheral blood, sampled in the third trimester of pregnancy. The source of this sequence is a female donor in good health, enrolled as a control in a pregnancy study. This chain joins TRBV7-2 to TRBJ2-7; the D gene is possibly TRBD1, with 6 bases matching. The CDR3 region: CASSLSGQFSSYEQYF. The DNA is as follows: TGTGCCAGCAGCTTAAGTGGACAGTTCAGCTCCTACGAGCAGTACTTC. Outside the CDR3, residues come from the reference TRBV7-2 and TRBJ2-7 proteins, so the full variable domain is: GAGVSQSPSNKVTEKGKDVELRCDPISGHTALYWYRQSLGQGLEFLIYFQGNSAPDKSGLPSDRFSAERTGGSVSTLTIQRTQQEDSAVYLCASSLSGQFSSYEQYFGPGTRLTVT.